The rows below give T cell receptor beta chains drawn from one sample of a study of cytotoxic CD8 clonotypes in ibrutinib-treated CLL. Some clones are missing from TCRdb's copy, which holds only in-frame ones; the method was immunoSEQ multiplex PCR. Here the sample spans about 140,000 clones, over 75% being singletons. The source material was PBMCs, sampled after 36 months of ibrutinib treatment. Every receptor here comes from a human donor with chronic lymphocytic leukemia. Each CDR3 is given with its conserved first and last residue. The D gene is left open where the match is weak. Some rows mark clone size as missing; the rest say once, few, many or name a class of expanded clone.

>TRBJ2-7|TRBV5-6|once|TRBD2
TGTGCCAGCAGCCCCTGGACTAGCGGGGGTGTTTACGAGCAGTACTTC
CASSPWTSGGVYEQYF
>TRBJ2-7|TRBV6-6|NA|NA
TGTGCCAGCGGCAGGAGCTCCTACGAGCAGTACTTC
CASGRSSYEQYF
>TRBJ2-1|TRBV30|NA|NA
TGTGCCTGGAGTACCGGATACGAGCAGTTCTTC
CAWSTGYEQFF
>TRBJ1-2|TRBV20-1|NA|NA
TGCAGTGCGTTCAGGGTCGGCTACACCTTC
CSAFRVGYTF
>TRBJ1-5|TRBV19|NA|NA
TGTGCCAGTCGTACGGAGGGGCGGGGCAATCAGCCCCAGCATTTT
CASRTEGRGNQPQHF
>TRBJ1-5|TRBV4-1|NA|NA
TGCGCCAGCAGCCAAGGACCAGGGGTCGCTAATCAGCCCCAGCATTTT
CASSQGPGVANQPQHF
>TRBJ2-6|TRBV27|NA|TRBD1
TGTGCCAGCCGTACAGGGGTGAGGCGCTCTGGGGCCAACGTCCTGACTTTC
CASRTGVRRSGANVLTF
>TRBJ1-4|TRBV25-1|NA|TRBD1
TGTGCCAGCAGTGGGGACAGGGGTCGGAATGAAAAACTGTTTTTT
CASSGDRGRNEKLFF
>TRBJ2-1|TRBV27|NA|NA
TGTGCCAGCAGCCTCCAGGGGTCTGAGCAGTTCTTC
CASSLQGSEQFF
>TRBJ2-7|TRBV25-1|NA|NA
TGTGCCAGCAGCCCCCCACGGGGATACGAGCAGTACTTC
CASSPPRGYEQYF
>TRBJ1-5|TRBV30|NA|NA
TGTGCCTGGAGTCGGGTGTCTGGCAATCAGCCCCAGCATTTT
CAWSRVSGNQPQHF
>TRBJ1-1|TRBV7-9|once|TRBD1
TGTGCCAGCAGCCCCATTGACAGGGGGCCTACTGAAGCTTTCTTT
CASSPIDRGPTEAFF
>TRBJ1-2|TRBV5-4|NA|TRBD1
TGTGCCAGCAGCCCCCGAGGGGTAACAGGGGACTATGGCTACACCTTC
CASSPRGVTGDYGYTF
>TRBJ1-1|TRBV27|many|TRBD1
TGTGCCAGTCGGACAGGCCTCATGAACACTGAAGCTTTCTTT
CASRTGLMNTEAFF
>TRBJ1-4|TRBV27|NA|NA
TGTGCCAGCAGTCCGACCTTGGCAACTAATGAAAAACTGTTTTTT
CASSPTLATNEKLFF
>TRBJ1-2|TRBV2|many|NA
TGTGCCAGCAGTGACCCGGCCAGGGCGGGGGGTGGCTACACCTTC
CASSDPARAGGGYTF
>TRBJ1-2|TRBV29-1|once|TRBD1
TGCAGCGTTGAGGACAGGGACCACTATGGCTACACCTTC
CSVEDRDHYGYTF
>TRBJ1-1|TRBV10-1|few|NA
TGCGCCAGCAGTATCAGGGCGGACACTGAAGCTTTCTTT
CASSIRADTEAFF
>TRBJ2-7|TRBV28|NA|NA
TGTGCCAGCAGTTTACAGTGGGCAACCTACGAGCAGTACTTC
CASSLQWATYEQYF
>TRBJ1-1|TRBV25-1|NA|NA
TGTGCCAGCAGTGAATATGGGGTGGTTGAAGCTTTCTTT
CASSEYGVVEAFF
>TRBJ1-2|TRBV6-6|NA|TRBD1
TGTGCCAGCATAGGGGGCAAGGGGAGGGTTGGCTACACCTTC
CASIGGKGRVGYTF
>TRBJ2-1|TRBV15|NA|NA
TGTGCCACCAGCCGGGACGCGCGGTACAATGAGCAGTTCTTC
CATSRDARYNEQFF
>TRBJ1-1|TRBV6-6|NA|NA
TGTGCCAGCAGTTACCACTCGGGTGTCACTGAAGCTTTCTTT
CASSYHSGVTEAFF
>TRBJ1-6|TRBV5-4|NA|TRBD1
TGTGCCAGCAGTCACAGGGGGCCGAGGAATAATTCACCCCTCCACTTT
CASSHRGPRNNSPLHF
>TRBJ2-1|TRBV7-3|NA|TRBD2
TGTGCCAGCAGCTTGGCCGGGACTAGCGGATTAAATGAGCAGTTCTTC
CASSLAGTSGLNEQFF
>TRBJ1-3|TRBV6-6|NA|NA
TGTGCCAGCAGTTCGTCCAAAAACACCATATATTTT
CASSSSKNTIYF
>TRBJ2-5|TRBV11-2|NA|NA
TGTGCCAGCAGCAACAGGGTCCAAGAGACCCAGTACTTC
CASSNRVQETQYF
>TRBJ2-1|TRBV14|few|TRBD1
TGTGCCAGCAGCCTACCCCGGGACAGGTACAATGAGCAGTTCTTC
CASSLPRDRYNEQFF
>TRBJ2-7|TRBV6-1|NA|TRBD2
TGTGCCAGCAGTGAAGGCGGTGCGGGACTAGCGCAGTACTTC
CASSEGGAGLAQYF
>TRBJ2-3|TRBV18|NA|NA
TGTGCCAGCTCACCACTTGCAGGGGTGGTTTCAGATACGCAGTATTTT
CASSPLAGVVSDTQYF
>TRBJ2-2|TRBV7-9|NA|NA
TGTGCCAGCAGCTTAGAAGCTGGGGAGCTGTTTTTT
CASSLEAGELFF